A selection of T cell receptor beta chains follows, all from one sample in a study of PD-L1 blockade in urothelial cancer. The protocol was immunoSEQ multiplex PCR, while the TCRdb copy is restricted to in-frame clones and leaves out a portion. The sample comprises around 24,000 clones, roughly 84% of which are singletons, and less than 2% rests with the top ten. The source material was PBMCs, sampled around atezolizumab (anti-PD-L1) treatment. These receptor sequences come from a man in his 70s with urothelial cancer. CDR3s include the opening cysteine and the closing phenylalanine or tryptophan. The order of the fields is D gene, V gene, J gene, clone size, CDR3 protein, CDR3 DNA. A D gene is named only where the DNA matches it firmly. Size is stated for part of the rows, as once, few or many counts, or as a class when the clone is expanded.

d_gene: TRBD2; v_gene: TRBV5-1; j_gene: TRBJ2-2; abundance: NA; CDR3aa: CASSPSAYLAGGPDTGELFF; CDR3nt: TGCGCCAGCAGCCCATCGGCCTACCTAGCGGGAGGGCCAGACACCGGGGAGCTGTTTTTT
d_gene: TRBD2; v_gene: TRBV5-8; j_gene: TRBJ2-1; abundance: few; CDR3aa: CASSLNPSGDHEQFF; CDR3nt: TGTGCCAGCAGCTTAAACCCTAGCGGGGACCATGAGCAGTTCTTC
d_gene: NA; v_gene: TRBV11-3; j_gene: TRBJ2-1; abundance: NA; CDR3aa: CASSFDGGSYNEQFF; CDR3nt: TGTGCCAGCAGCTTTGACGGGGGTTCCTACAATGAGCAGTTCTTC
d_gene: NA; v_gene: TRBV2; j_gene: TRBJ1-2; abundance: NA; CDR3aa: CASSEQQLSNYGYTF; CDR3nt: TGTGCCAGCAGTGAACAACAGCTAAGCAACTATGGCTACACCTTC
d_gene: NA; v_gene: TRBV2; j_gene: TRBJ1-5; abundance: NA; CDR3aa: CASSGNLAGPQHF; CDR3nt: TGTGCCAGCAGTGGTAACTTAGCGGGGCCCCAGCATTTT
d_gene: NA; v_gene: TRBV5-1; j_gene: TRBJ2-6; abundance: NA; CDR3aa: CASSNRSGANVLTF; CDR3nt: TGCGCCAGCAGTAACAGGTCTGGGGCCAACGTCCTGACTTTC
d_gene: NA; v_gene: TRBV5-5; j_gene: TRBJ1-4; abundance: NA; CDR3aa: CASSLGAATNEKLFF; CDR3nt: TGTGCCAGCAGCTTGGGAGCGGCAACTAATGAAAAACTGTTTTTT
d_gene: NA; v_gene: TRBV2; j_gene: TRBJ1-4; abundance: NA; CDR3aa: CASTVGNQGFEKLFF; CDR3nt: TGTGCCAGCACCGTAGGGAACCAGGGCTTCGAAAAACTGTTTTTT
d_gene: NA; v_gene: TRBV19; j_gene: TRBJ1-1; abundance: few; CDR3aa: CASQDLQGPTEAFF; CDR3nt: TGTGCCAGTCAAGATCTGCAGGGGCCCACTGAAGCTTTCTTT
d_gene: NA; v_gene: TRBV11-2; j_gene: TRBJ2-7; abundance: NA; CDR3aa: CASSLLTDRISREQYF; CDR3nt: TGTGCCAGCAGCTTACTCACTGACCGCATTTCGCGGGAGCAGTACTTC
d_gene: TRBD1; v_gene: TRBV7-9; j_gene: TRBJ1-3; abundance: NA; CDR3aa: CASSRRTGAEGNTIYF; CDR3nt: TGTGCCAGCAGCCGACGGACAGGGGCTGAAGGAAACACCATATATTTT
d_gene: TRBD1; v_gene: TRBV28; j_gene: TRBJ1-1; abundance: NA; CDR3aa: CASSFRDRGSRRGEAFF; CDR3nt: TGTGCCAGCAGTTTTCGGGACAGGGGTTCCCGAAGGGGTGAAGCTTTCTTT
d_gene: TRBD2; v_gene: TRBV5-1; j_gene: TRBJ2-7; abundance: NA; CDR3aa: CASSKSGGTRGSEQYF; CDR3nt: TGCGCCAGCAGCAAATCGGGGGGGACGAGAGGGTCCGAGCAGTACTTC
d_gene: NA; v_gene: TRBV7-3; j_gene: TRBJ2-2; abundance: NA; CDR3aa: CASSLMGSGELFF; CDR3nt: TGTGCCAGCAGCTTAATGGGCTCCGGGGAGCTGTTTTTT
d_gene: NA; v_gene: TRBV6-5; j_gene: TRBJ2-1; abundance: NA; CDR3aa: CASSLGIAPYNEQFF; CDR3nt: TGTGCCAGCAGTTTGGGAATAGCGCCTTACAATGAGCAGTTCTTC
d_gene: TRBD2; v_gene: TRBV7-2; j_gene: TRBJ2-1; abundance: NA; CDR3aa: CASSRPTSGTTTAPNEQFF; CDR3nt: TGTGCCAGCAGCAGACCGACTAGCGGGACGACAACTGCGCCAAATGAGCAGTTCTTC
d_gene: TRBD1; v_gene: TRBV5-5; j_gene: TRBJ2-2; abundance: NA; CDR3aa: CASRQQGALVAGELFF; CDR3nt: TGTGCCAGCAGACAACAGGGGGCGTTAGTGGCCGGGGAGCTGTTTTTT
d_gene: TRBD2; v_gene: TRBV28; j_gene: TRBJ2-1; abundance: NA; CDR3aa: CASSLSGASSYNEQFF; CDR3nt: TGTGCCAGCAGTTTAAGCGGGGCTAGCTCCTACAATGAGCAGTTCTTC
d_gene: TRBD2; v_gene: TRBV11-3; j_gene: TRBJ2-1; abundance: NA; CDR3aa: CASSSTSGINEQFF; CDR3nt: TGTGCCAGCAGCTCGACTAGCGGGATCAATGAGCAGTTCTTC
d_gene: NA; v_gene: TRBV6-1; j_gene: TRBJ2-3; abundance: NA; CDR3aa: CASKRRQVTDTQYF; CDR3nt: TGTGCCAGCAAACGGAGACAGGTCACAGATACGCAGTATTTT
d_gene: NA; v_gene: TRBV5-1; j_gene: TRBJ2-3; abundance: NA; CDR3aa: CASSRDTSTDTQYF; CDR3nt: TGCGCCAGCAGTCGAGACACTAGCACAGATACGCAGTATTTT
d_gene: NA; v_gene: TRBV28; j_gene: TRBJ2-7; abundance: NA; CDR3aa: CASSLADRGDFWKHF; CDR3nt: TGTGCCAGCAGTTTAGCCGATCGGGGAGATTTCTGGAAGCACTTC
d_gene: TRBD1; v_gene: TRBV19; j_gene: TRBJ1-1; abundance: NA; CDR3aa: CASGWLPGQGATEAFF; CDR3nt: TGTGCCTCAGGCTGGCTGCCGGGACAGGGGGCAACTGAAGCTTTCTTT
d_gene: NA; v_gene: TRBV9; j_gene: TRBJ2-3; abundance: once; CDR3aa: CASSARGARGSTDTQYF; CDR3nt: TGTGCCAGCAGCGCCAGAGGAGCGCGGGGAAGCACAGATACGCAGTATTTT
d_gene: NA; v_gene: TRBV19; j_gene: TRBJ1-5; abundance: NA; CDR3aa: CASSIVSQNQPQHF; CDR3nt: TGTGCCAGTAGTATAGTTTCGCAGAATCAGCCCCAGCATTTT
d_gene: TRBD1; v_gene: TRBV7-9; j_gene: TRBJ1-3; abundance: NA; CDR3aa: CASSSGQEISGNTIYF; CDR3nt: TGTGCCAGCAGCTCGGGACAGGAGATCTCTGGAAACACCATATATTTT
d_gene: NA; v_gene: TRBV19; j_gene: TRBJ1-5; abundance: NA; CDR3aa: CASTPTRTTNQPQHF; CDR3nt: TGTGCCAGTACCCCAACCAGGACAACGAATCAGCCCCAGCATTTT
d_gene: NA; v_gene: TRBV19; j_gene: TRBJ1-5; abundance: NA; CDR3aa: CASSTGHASNQPQHF; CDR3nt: TGTGCCAGTAGTACCGGACACGCGAGCAATCAGCCCCAGCATTTT
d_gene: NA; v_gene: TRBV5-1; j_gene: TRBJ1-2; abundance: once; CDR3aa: CASSLDSSNYGYTF; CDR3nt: TGCGCCAGCAGCTTGGACAGTTCTAACTATGGCTACACCTTC
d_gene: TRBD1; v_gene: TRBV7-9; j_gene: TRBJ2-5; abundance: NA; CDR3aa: CASSLGLTGGETQYF; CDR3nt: TGTGCCAGCAGCTTAGGGTTGACAGGGGGAGAGACCCAGTACTTC
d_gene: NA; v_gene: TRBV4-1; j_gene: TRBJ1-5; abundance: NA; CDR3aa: CASSPSGPNQPQHF; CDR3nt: TGCGCCAGCAGCCCCAGCGGCCCCAATCAGCCCCAGCATTTT